The present T cell receptor (beta chain) was sequenced within a study of beta chain features in type 1 diabetes. Study-wide results and limits: Moderate yet significant TCRB CDR3 shortening was seen in Type 1 diabetes patients in all four CD4+ subsets.

The germline V gene has CDR1 SQVTM and CDR2 ANQGSEA. The V end was cut by 4 bases, the J end by 8 bases, with 20 bases between. The CDR3 extends over 14 amino acids. cDNA synthesis used the whole RNA isolate, giving expressed TCRB sequences. Data came from immunoSEQ multiplex PCR; TCRdb stores just in-frame clones and leaves some out. The sample shows a few hundred thousand clones, 8% to 10% of them seen only once. This clone has just a few counts. Its antigen remains unknown. J is TRBJ1-2 and V is TRBV29-1; D may be TRBD1 (6 bases). The receptor comes from a man aged 30 to 45 with type 1 diabetes. Input material: central memory CD4+ T cells from blood. The CDR3 DNA sequence: TGCAGCGTTGTAGTCCGGGACACCCTAGGGGGCTACACCTTC. It specifies CSVVVRDTLGGYTF.